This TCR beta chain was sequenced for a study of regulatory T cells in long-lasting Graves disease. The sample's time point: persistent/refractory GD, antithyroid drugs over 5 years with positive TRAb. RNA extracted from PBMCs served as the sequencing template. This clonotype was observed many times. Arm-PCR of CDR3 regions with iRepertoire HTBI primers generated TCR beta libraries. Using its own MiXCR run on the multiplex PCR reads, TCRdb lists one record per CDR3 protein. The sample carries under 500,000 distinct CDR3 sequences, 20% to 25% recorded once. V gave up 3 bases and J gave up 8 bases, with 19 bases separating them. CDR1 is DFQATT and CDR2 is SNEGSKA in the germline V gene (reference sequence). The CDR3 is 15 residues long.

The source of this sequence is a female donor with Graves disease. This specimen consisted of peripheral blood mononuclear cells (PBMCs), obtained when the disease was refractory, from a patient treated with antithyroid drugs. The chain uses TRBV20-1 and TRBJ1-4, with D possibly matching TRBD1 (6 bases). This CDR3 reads CSARDRGTSNEKLFF. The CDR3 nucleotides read TGCAGTGCTAGGGACCGTGGGACAAGTAACGAAAAACTGTTTTTT.